This T cell receptor (beta chain) was captured in a study of blood T cells in healthy people across ages. Germline loops: CDR1 SGHRS, CDR2 YFSETQ. V shed 4 bases, J shed 5 bases, and the junction held 8 bases outside the gene matches. The CDR3 length is 15 residues. Every participating donor contributed around 9.5 milliliters of peripheral blood through a draw. Isolated PBMCs totaled at least 6 million in each sample. Through a sample-barcoded 5' primer and a J-beta primer mix, a second PCR was run for about 6 to 12 cycles. TCRdb recomputed calls from the 5' RACE reads with MiXCR, one row per CDR3 protein. The profile covers approximately 1.5 million distinct CDR3 sequences, with approximately 43% appearing a single time and roughly 3.7% taken by the ten largest.

The sequenced sample consisted of blood. This clonotype originated in a woman younger than 30 in good health. This chain uses TRBV5-1 with TRBJ1-4; 7 bases fit TRBD1. CDR3 coding DNA: TGCGCCAGCAGCAACAGGGGCCGCGAGAATGAAAAACTGTTTTTT. Translating gives CASSNRGRENEKLFF.